This TCR beta chain was captured by sequencing in a study of PD-L1 blockade in urothelial cancer. V was pared by 4 bases and J by 5 bases, with 27 bases between. Germline CDR1 MNHEY, CDR2 SMNVEV (reference sequence). The CDR3 length is 18 residues. Using immunoSEQ multiplex PCR, the repertoire was profiled, and TCRdb retains in-frame clones only, with some absent. The data show about 84,000 clones, around nine tenths seen once. Material: PBMCs, obtained around atezolizumab (anti-PD-L1) treatment. The V gene is TRBV27, the J gene TRBJ2-7; tentative D call: TRBD2 (7 bases). This TCR was sampled from a man aged 55 to 70 with urothelial cancer. CDR3: CASSYGRGLLVLRHEQYF. The CDR3 DNA sequence: TGTGCCAGCAGTTATGGGAGGGGGTTGCTCGTACTACGGCACGAGCAGTACTTC.